This T cell receptor beta chain was sequenced in a study of beta chain features in type 1 diabetes. This CDR3 comprises 15 residues. J lost 8 bases, V lost 4 bases, and 7 bases had no gene match. CDR1 and CDR2 (germline): MDHEN, SYDVKM. This clone was seen a few times. The antigen remains unidentified. Expressed TCRB transcripts were sequenced, since all the RNA that had been isolated was reverse transcribed. The assay was immunoSEQ multiplex PCR, and TCRdb's table has in-frame clones only and misses some. The sample carries around 330,000 clones, 8% to 13% recorded once. Study findings and constraints: The similarity of naive, central memory and Treg TCRB repertoires appeared greater among patients than among healthy donors.

The TCR comes from a woman aged 25-40 years in good health. The chain links TRBV28 to TRBJ2-1; 11 nucleotides match TRBD1. Sample: naive CD4+ T cells from blood. The CDR3 region has the DNA TGTGCCAGCAGTTCCGGACAGGGGGCGCAGGATGAGCAGTTCTTC. Residues: CASSSGQGAQDEQFF.